The clone carrying this TCR beta chain turned up a few times. Its antigen is not identified. Germline CDR1 and CDR2: DFQATT and SNEGSKA (reference sequence). V dropped 5 bases and J dropped 4 bases, with 5 bases sitting between them. The CDR3 is 10 amino acids. The treatment here: approximately nine-day PBMC culture with coronavirus spike peptide pools or control peptides (ViraFEST assay). The source of the sample is a study of vaccination and CD4 T cells after COVID-19. Study summary: Two doses of either BNT162b2 or mRNA-1273 vaccine were given to participants.

Cultured CD4+ T-cell DNA underwent Oncomine TCR Beta short-read sequencing. TCRdb reprocessed the PCR reads with MiXCR, giving one entry per CDR3 protein. The top ten clones hold over 15% of a sample with 3,500 or so distinct CDR3 sequences, around 21% of them seen once. The chain employs TRBV20-1 and TRBJ1-2; D unresolved. Sequences were obtained from CD4+ T cells from blood, cultured in vitro. This sequence originates from a human donor who had recovered from COVID-19. The CDR3 DNA is TGCAGTGCTTCCGGCTATGGCTACACCTTC. Protein: CSASGYGYTF.